These 7 T cell receptor beta chains came from one sample sequenced in a study of cytomegalovirus exposure and HLA in healthy donors. Primers for the PCR totalled 60 Vbeta and 13 Jbeta. Sequencing was performed with immunoSEQ multiplex PCR; in TCRdb, only in-frame clones are kept and a portion is missing. Its table lists tens of thousands of clones. Material: PBMCs. These TCRs come from a female donor in good health and CMV-seropositive.

The chain joins TRBV4-3 to TRBJ2-5; possibly TRBD1 for D (6 bases). The J call may be faulty, since TRBJ2-7 better matches the DNA end. Germline V gene data show CDR1 as LGHNA and CDR2 as YSLEER. This CDR3 has 15 amino acids. The DNA for the CDR3 is TGCGCCAGCAGCCAAGGCCTAGGCCAGGGGTCCGAGCAGTACTTC. It yields the protein CASSQGLGQGSEQYF.

In DNA form, the CDR3 reads TGTGCCAGCAGCTTCACTCCGGGAGACACCGGGGAGCTGTTTTTT. Translated, it gives CASSFTPGDTGELFF. The V and J genes are TRBV7-8 and TRBJ2-2; maybe TRBD2 (6 bases). With 3 bases removed from V and 3 bases from J, the gap between germline ends came to 11 bases. From germline, CDR1 is SGHVS and CDR2 FQNEAQ. The CDR3 totals 15 residues.

V usage is TRBV9 and J usage is TRBJ2-7; 12 positions agree with TRBD1. The germline gives CDR1 SGDLS, CDR2 YYNGEE. The CDR3 loop spans 15 amino acids. V lost 2 bases to trimming and J lost 6 bases; unmatched junction nucleotides: 6. CDR3 sequence reads: CASSVTPGQGAEQYF. CDR3 in DNA: TGTGCCAGCAGCGTGACGCCGGGACAGGGGGCCGAGCAGTACTTC.

The chain employs TRBV6-5 and TRBJ1-1; no clear D. V was clipped by 3 bases and J by 5 bases, with 10 bases between them. The CDR3 covers 13 residues. The germline V gene encodes CDR1 MNHEY and CDR2 SVGAGI. This CDR3 reads CASSYKRETEAFF. CDR3 nucleotides: TGTGCCAGCAGTTATAAGAGGGAGACTGAAGCTTTCTTT.

The rearrangement links TRBV6-5 to TRBJ1-2; 9 positions agree with TRBD1. The V segment lost 6 bases and the J segment 3 bases; nucleotides outside the gene matches: 5. Germline V gene data show CDR1 as MNHEY and CDR2 as SVGAGI. CDR3 length: 14 residues. The CDR3 DNA reads TGTGCCAGCAGCAAGGACAGGGGTTACTATGGCTACACCTTC. Translating gives CASSKDRGYYGYTF.

V gene TRBV5-1 combines with J gene TRBJ1-1; unclear D gene. This CDR3 region has 15 residues. The V end lost 0 bases, the J end lost 4 bases, and 13 bases lay between the germline ends. CDR1 SGHRS and CDR2 YFSETQ come from the germline V gene. The CDR3 loop reads CASSLVSPGGTEAFF. The CDR3 nucleotides read TGCGCCAGCAGCTTGGTCTCGCCCGGAGGCACTGAAGCTTTCTTT.

The rearrangement joins TRBV7-8 to TRBJ1-1; D might be TRBD1 (5 bases). This CDR3 spans 12 amino acids. The V gene's germline CDR1 is SGHVS and CDR2 FQNEAQ. Trimming cost V 5 bases and J 5 bases, with 9 bases left between them. The CDR3 region is CASSHGGTEAFF. CDR3 bases: TGTGCCAGCAGCCACGGGGGAACTGAAGCTTTCTTT.